This T cell receptor (beta chain) was recovered during a study of blood T cell repertoires in COVID-19. The overall study: COVID-19 samples from acute and convalescent phases originated in the United States, Italy and Spain. T cells, B-cell-depleted T cells, or PBMCs supplied cDNA or gDNA.

Germline V gives CDR1 LNHDA, CDR2 SQIVND (reference sequence). This CDR3 is built from 15 residues. Trimming pared 6 bases from V and 1 base from J, leaving 14 bases between. Per the authors' pipeline: Reference gene primers were amplified, and this amplification served to estimate nucleated cell counts. Libraries were prepared by immunoSEQ multiplex PCR; TCRdb keeps only in-frame clonotypes and omits some of them. D and trimming were read from the DNA, whereas the V and J calls and clone size are those reported in that table. The sample holds roughly 220,000 clones; approximately 83% are singletons and the top ten take over 2.5%.

The clonotype originates from a woman aged 30 to 39 who had recovered from COVID-19. Sequenced sample: peripheral blood. The gene calls are TRBV19 and TRBJ2-3; possible D gene TRBD2, 7 bases. In nucleotides, the CDR3 is TGTGCCAGTAGAACTAGCGCAGGGGGCACAGATACGCAGTATTTT. Translation: CASRTSAGGTDTQYF.